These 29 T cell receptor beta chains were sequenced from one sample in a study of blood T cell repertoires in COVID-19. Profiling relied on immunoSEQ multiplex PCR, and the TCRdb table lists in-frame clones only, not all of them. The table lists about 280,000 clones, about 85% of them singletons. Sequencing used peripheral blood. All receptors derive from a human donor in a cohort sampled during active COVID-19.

The CDR3 sequence is CASSQSGTGPYEQYF. As DNA, the CDR3 is TGTGCCAGCAGCCAATCCGGGACAGGACCTTACGAGCAGTACTTC. V gene TRBV9 combines with J gene TRBJ2-7; the match to TRBD1 covers 8 bases. V lost 4 bases and J lost 4; bases outside the gene matches: 10. The CDR3 consists of 15 residues. Germline assignment: CDR1 SGDLS and CDR2 YYNGEE.

The CDR3 reads CLGLRGNTIYF. DNA for the CDR3: TGTTTGGGACTAAGAGGAAACACCATATATTTT. This chain uses TRBV30 with TRBJ1-3; weak D call: TRBD1 (5 bases). This CDR3 spans 11 amino acids. The V gene's germline CDR1 is GTSNPN and CDR2 SVGIG (reference sequence).

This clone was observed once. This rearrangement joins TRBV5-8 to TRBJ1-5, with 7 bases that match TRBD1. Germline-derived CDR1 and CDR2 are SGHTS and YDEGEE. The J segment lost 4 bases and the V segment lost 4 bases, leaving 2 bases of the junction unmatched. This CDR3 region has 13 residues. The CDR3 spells CASSGDSNQPQHF. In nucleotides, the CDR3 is TGTGCCAGCAGCGGGGACAGTAATCAGCCCCAGCATTTT.

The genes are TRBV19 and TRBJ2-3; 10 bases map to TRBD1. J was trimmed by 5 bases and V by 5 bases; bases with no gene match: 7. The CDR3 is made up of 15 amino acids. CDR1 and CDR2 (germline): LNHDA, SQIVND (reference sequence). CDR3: CASSSDRGPGDTQYF. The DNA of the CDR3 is TGTGCCAGTAGTTCCGACAGGGGGCCGGGAGATACGCAGTATTTT.

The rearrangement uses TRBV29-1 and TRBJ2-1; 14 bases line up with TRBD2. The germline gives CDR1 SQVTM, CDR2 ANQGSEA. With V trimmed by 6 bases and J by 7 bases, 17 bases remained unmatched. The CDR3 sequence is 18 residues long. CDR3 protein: CSVAPGLAGAGGWNEQFF. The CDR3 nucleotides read TGCAGCGTCGCCCCGGGACTAGCGGGGGCCGGCGGATGGAATGAGCAGTTCTTC.

The chain's CDR3 is CASSPDSLGTDTQYF. CDR3 nucleotide sequence: TGTGCCAGCAGCCCGGACAGTTTGGGCACAGATACGCAGTATTTT. The chain joins TRBV5-5 to TRBJ2-3, with D possibly being TRBD1 (6 bases). The V end lost 4 bases, the J end lost 1 base, and 13 bases lay between the germline ends. Germline V gives CDR1 SGHKS, CDR2 YYEKEE (reference sequence). The CDR3 loop spans 15 amino acids.

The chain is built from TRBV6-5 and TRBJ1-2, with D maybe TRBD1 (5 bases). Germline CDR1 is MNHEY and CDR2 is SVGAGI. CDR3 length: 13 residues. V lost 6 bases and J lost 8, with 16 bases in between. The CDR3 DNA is TGTGCCAGCAGCAGCGGGGCCGCGGGCGGCTACACCTTC. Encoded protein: CASSSGAAGGYTF.

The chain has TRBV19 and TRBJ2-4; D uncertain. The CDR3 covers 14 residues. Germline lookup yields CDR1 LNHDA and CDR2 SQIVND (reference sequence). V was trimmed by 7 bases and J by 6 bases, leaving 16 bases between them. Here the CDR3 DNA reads TGTGCCAGTAAGAAGTTTGGCTCATCAAACATTCAGTACTTC. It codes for CASKKFGSSNIQYF.

The CDR3 DNA sequence: TGTGCCAGCTCACAGACAGGTAATAGCAATCAGCCCCAGCATTTT. Translation gives CASSQTGNSNQPQHF. V is TRBV18 and J is TRBJ1-5; a weak D match, TRBD1 (6 bases). CDR1 KGHSH and CDR2 LQKENI come from the germline V gene. The V end lost 4 bases, the J end lost 0 bases, and 10 bases lay between the germline ends. The CDR3 totals 15 residues.

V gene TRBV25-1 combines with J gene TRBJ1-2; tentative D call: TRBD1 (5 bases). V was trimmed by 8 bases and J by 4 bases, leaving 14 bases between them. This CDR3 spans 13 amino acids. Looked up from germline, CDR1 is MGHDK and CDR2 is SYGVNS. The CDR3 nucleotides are TGTGCCAGCTCCCGGGACTACCTCTATGGCTACACCTTC. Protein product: CASSRDYLYGYTF.

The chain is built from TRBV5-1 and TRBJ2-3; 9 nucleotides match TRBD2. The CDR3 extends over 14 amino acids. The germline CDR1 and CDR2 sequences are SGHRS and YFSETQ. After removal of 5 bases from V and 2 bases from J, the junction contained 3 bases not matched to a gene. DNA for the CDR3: TGCGCCAGCAGGCTAGCGGGGACCACAGATACGCAGTATTTT. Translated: CASRLAGTTDTQYF.

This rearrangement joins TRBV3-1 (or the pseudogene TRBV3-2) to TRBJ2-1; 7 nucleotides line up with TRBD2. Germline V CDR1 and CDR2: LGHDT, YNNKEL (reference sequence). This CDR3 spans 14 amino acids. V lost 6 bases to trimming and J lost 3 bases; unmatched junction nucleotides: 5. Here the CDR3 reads CASRDQRGYNEQFF. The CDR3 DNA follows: TGTGCCAGCAGGGACCAGCGGGGCTACAATGAGCAGTTCTTC.

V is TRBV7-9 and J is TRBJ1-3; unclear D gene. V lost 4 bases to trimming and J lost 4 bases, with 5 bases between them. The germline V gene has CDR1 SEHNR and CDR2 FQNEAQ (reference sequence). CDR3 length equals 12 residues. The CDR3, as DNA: TGTGCCAGCAGCTCGGTCGGAAACACCATATATTTT. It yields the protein CASSSVGNTIYF. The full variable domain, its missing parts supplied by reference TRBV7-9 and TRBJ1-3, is DTGVSQNPRHKITKRGQNVTFRCDPISEHNRLYWYRQTLGQGPEFLTYFQNEAQLEKSRLLSDRFSAERPKGSFSTLEIQRTEQGDSAMYLCASSSVGNTIYFGEGSWLTVV.

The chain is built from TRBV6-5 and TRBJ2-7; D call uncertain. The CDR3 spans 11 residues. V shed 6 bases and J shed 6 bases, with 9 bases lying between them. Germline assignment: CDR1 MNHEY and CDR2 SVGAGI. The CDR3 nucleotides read TGTGCCAGCAGCCGTGTCGGCGAGCAGTACTTC. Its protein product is CASSRVGEQYF.

CDR3 in amino acids: CASTSSSETQYF. CDR3 sequence (DNA): TGTGCCAGCACGAGTTCGAGCGAGACCCAGTACTTC. This chain links TRBV6-5 with TRBJ2-5; D unresolved. Germline V gives CDR1 MNHEY, CDR2 SVGAGI. The V end lost 7 bases, the J end lost 5 bases, and 11 bases lay between the germline ends. The CDR3 loop spans 12 amino acids.

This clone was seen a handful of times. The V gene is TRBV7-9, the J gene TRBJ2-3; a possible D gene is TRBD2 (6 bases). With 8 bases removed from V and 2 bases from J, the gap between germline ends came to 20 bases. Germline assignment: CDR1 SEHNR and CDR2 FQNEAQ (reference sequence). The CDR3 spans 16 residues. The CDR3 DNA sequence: TGTGCCAGCCGACCTAGAGGAGGGCAGTCCACAGATACGCAGTATTTT. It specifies CASRPRGGQSTDTQYF.

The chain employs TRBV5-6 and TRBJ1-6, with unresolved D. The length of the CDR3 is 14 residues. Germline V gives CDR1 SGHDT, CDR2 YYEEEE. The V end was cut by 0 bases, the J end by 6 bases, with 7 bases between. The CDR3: CASSLGPVNSPLHF. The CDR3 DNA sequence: TGTGCCAGCAGCTTGGGTCCAGTTAATTCACCCCTCCACTTT.

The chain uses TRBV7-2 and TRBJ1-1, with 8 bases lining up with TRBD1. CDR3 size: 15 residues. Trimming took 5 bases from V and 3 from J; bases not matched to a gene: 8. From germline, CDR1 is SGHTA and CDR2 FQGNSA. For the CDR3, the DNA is TGTGCCAGCAGCCCATCCGGACAGGGCTACACTGAAGCTTTCTTT. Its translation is CASSPSGQGYTEAFF.

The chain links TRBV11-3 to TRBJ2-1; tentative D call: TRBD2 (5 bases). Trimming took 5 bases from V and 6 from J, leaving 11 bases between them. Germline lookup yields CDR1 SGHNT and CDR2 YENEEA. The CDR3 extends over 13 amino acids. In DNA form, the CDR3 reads TGTGCCAGCAGCCACCCCGAGGGCAATGAGCAGTTCTTC. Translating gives CASSHPEGNEQFF.

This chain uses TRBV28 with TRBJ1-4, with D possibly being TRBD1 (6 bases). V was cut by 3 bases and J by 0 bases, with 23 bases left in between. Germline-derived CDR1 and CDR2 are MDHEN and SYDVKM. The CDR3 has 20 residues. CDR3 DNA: TGTGCCAGCAGTTTGGGGGCGTGGTTTGCCGGCGATGCAACTAATGAAAAACTGTTTTTT. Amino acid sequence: CASSLGAWFAGDATNEKLFF.

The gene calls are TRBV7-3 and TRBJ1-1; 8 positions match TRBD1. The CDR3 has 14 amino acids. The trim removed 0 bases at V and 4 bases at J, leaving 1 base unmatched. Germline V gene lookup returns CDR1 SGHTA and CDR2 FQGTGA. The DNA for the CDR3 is TGTGCCAGCAGCTTAACCGACAGGGGCACTGAAGCTTTCTTT. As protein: CASSLTDRGTEAFF.

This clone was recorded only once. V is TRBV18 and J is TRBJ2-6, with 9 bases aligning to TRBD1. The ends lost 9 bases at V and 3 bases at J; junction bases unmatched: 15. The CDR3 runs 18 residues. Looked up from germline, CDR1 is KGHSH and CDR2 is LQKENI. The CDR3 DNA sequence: TGTGCCAGTTCTACGGCCGGGACAGGGTCAAGTGGGGCCAACGTCCTGACTTTC. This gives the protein CASSTAGTGSSGANVLTF. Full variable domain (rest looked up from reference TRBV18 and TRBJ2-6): NAGVMQNPRHLVRRRGQEARLRCSPMKGHSHVYWYRQLPEEGLKFMVYLQKENIIDESGMPKERFSAEFPKEGPSILRIQQVVRGDSAAYFCASSTAGTGSSGANVLTFGAGSRLTVL.

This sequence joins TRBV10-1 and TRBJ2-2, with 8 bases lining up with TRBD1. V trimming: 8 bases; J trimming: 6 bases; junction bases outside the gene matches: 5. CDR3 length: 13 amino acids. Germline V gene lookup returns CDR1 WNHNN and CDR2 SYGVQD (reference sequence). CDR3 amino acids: CASRQGMSGELFF. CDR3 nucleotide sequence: TGCGCCAGCCGACAGGGGATGTCCGGGGAGCTGTTTTTT.

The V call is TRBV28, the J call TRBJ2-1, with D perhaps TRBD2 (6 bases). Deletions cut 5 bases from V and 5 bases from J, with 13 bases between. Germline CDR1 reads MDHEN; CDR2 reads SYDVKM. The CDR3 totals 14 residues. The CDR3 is CASSVSGRNNEQFF. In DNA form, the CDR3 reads TGTGCCAGCAGTGTTAGCGGTCGCAACAATGAGCAGTTCTTC.

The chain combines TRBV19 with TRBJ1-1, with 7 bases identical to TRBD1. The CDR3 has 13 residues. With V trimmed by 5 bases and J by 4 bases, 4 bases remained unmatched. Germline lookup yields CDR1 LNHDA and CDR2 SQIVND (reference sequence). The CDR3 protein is CASSRQGGTEAFF. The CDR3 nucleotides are TGTGCCAGTAGTCGACAGGGTGGCACTGAAGCTTTCTTT.

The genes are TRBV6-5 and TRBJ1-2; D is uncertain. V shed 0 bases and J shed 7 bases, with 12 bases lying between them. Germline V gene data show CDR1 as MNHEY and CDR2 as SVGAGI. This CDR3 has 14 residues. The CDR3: CASSYSSLPRGYTF. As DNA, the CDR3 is TGTGCCAGCAGTTACTCCTCCCTTCCGCGTGGCTACACCTTC.

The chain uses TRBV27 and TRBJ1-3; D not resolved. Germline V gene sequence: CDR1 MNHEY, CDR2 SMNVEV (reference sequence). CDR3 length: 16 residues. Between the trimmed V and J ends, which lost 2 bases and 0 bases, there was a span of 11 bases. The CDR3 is CASSLTPKSSGNTIYF. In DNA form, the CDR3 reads TGTGCCAGCAGTTTAACCCCCAAGAGCTCTGGAAACACCATATATTTT.

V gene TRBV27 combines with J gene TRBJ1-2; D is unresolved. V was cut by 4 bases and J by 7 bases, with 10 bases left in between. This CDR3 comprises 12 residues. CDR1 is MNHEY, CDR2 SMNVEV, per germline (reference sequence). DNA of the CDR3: TGTGCCAGCAGTTCACATGGAGGTGGCTACACCTTC. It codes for CASSSHGGGYTF.

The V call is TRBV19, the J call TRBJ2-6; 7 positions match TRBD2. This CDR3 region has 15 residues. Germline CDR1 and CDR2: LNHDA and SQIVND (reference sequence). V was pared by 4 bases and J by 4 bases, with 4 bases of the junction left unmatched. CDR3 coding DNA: TGTGCCAGTAGTAGCGGGAGAGTCGGGGCCAACGTCCTGACTTTC. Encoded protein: CASSSGRVGANVLTF.